The entry below describes one T cell receptor (beta chain). This record belongs to a study of OX40 agonist ivuxolimab in advanced cancers. Study as a whole: The dose-escalation cohort was about 83% male, with a mean age of around 60 years, ranging about 23 to 79.

Germline V CDR1 and CDR2: MGHRA, YSYEKL. Trimming at V came to 1 base and at J to 0 bases, leaving 5 bases not matched to a gene. This CDR3 is 16 amino acids long. The data were produced by immunoSEQ multiplex PCR, yet TCRdb's version contains in-frame clones alone and is incomplete. The table shows 66,000 or so clones, with around 85% occurring only once. The chain has TRBV4-1 and TRBJ1-2; 7 nucleotides line up with TRBD1. Here the sequenced sample was CD4+ or CD8+ T cells sorted from blood, taken in a trial of the OX40 agonist ivuxolimab. This TCR derives from an adult with an advanced solid tumor such as melanoma, head and neck, liver or kidney cancer. The CDR3 DNA reads as TGCGCCAGCAGCCAAGTCTCCGGGACAGCTAACTATGGCTACACCTTC. Encoded protein: CASSQVSGTANYGYTF.